These 21 T cell receptor beta chains came from one sample sequenced in a study of metastatic and nonmetastatic thyroid tumors. Using MiXCR, TCRdb reanalyzed the PCR reads. The sample holds about 62,000 clones, approximately 4.1% seen once. Patients were all untreated before their thyroid surgery. Sequenced sample: blood. Receptors originate from a female donor with papillary thyroid cancer or a benign thyroid nodule (not recorded which). Some clones in this sample may be carry-over from other donors' samples.

At least ten counts were recorded for this clone. The junction departs from germline at one end; a sequencing error may be responsible. V gene TRBV20-1 combines with J gene TRBJ2-1; 7 nucleotides line up with TRBD1. There are 14 residues in the CDR3. Germline V CDR1 and CDR2: DFQATT, SNEGSKA (reference sequence). The CDR3 here is CSARGQDRWDEQLF. In DNA form, the CDR3 reads TGCAGTGCTAGAGGCCAGGACAGGTGGGATGAGCAGCTCTTC.

A word on this clone: An end of the junction does not agree with germline; a read error may underlie this. The chain uses TRBV6-2 or TRBV6-3 and TRBJ1-2; D not certain. The CDR3 sequence is 15 residues long. Germline values: CDR1 MNHEY, CDR2 SVGEGT. Here the CDR3 reads CASSPSEIMNYGYTF. As DNA, the CDR3 is TGTGCCAGCAGCCCCTCGGAGATTATGAACTATGGTTACACCTTC.

This clone has a count of ten or more. The chain links TRBV12-3 or TRBV12-4 to TRBJ2-7; D gene uncertain. Trimming removed 5 bases from V and 7 bases from J, with 15 bases in between. The CDR3 has 13 amino acids. CDR3 bases: TGTGCCAGCAGTAGGGCCCTTCTACGGGAGCAGTACTTC. Protein sequence: CASSRALLREQYF.

This clone has ten or more counts. A read error may account for a junction end that differs from germline. The rearrangement links TRBV6-9 to TRBJ2-1; 7 bases line up with TRBD2. The CDR3 has 11 residues. Germline-derived CDR1 and CDR2 are MNHGY and SVAAGI. The CDR3 coding sequence is TGCGCCAGCAGCGGGAACAATGAGCAGTTCTTC. Translating gives CASSGNNEQFF.

The rearrangement uses TRBV6-2 or TRBV6-3 and TRBJ2-3, with D tentatively TRBD1 or TRBD2 (5 bases each). Germline assignment: CDR1 MNHEY and CDR2 SVGEGT. This CDR3 is built from 15 residues. V gave up 5 bases and J gave up 6 bases, with 18 bases separating them. In DNA, the CDR3 is TGTGCCAGCAGTGACGGGGCAGACCCCCAGGATACGCAGTATTTT. Protein product: CASSDGADPQDTQYF.

A note on this clone: A read error may explain this, as a much larger clone is one base away. This sample includes further DNA sequences coding for the same CDR3. V and J are TRBV29-1 and TRBJ1-2; weak D call: TRBD1 (5 bases). The germline V gene has CDR1 SQVTM and CDR2 ANQGSEA. The CDR3 is made up of 13 amino acids. The V and J ends lost 7 bases and 6 bases respectively, with 18 bases between them. CDR3 sequence (DNA): TGCAGCGGGGACGGTGGAGGGAAGCATGGCTACACCTTC. Translation gives CSGDGGGKHGYTF. The full variable domain, with the rest looked up from reference TRBV29-1 and TRBJ1-2, is SAVISQKPSRDICQRGTSLTIQCQVDSQVTMMFWYRQQPGQSLTLIATANQGSEATYESGFVIDKFPISRPNLTFSTLTVSNMSPEDSSIYLCSGDGGGKHGYTFGSGTRLTVV.

A note on this clone: One junction end does not reproduce the germline sequence, and a read error may be involved. This chain links TRBV27 with TRBJ2-7; possibly TRBD1 or TRBD2 for D (6 bases each). CDR1 and CDR2 (germline): MNHEY, SMNVEV (reference sequence). This CDR3 is built from 14 residues. CDR3 sequence: CASSWTGASYEHYF. DNA of the CDR3: TGCGCCAGCAGTTGGACGGGGGCTTCCTACGAGCATTACTTC.

This clone has only a few counts. This rearrangement joins TRBV5-6 to TRBJ1-2; D is ambiguous. Trimming left V 3 bases short and J 4 bases short, with 13 bases between. CDR1 and CDR2 (germline): SGHDT, YYEEEE. CDR3 length equals 14 residues. CDR3 nucleotides: TGTGCCAGCAGCTCACCCTTGGGTTTCTATGGCTACACCTTC. It encodes CASSSPLGFYGYTF.

This chain joins TRBV20-1 and TRBJ2-5, with 10 bases identical to TRBD1. There are 15 residues in the CDR3. In germline, CDR1 is DFQATT, CDR2 SNEGSKA (reference sequence). The trim removed 4 bases at V and 2 bases at J, leaving 7 bases unmatched. The CDR3 loop reads CSAKGQGEIQETQYF. CDR3 DNA sequence: TGCAGTGCTAAAGGACAGGGGGAGATTCAAGAGACCCAGTACTTC.

This clone has just a few counts. One base away lies a much larger clone, so this may be a sequencing read error. Other DNA sequences within the sample encode an identical CDR3. The V gene is TRBV20-1, the J gene TRBJ2-4; tentative D call: TRBD2 (5 bases). Germline CDR1 reads DFQATT; CDR2 reads SNEGSKA (reference sequence). Trimming cost V 3 bases and J 0 bases, with 9 bases left between them. This CDR3 contains 14 residues. CDR3 nucleotides: TGCAGTGCTAGTGACTACCTAGCCAAAAACATTCAGTACTTC. It specifies CSASDYLAKNIQYF.

This clone has only a few counts. It may be a read error: a sequence one base away is much more abundant. The J gene is TRBJ2-1, the V gene TRBV7-9; D unresolved. This CDR3 is built from 13 residues. Germline V gives CDR1 SEHNR, CDR2 FQNEAQ (reference sequence). The CDR3 loop is CVSSFALYNEQFF. The DNA for the CDR3 is TGTGTCAGTAGCTTCGCCCTCTACAATGAGCAGTTCTTC. The full variable domain, completed using reference TRBV7-9 and TRBJ2-1, is DTGVSQNPRHKITKRGQNVTFRCDPISEHNRLYWYRQTLGQGPEFLTYFQNEAQLEKSRLLSDRFSAERPKGSFSTLEIQRTEQGDSAMYLCVSSFALYNEQFFGPGTRLTVL.

The sample holds many counts of this clone. The gene calls are TRBV3-1 and TRBJ1-3, with 10 bases that match TRBD1. CDR1 and CDR2 (germline): LGHDT, YNNKEL (reference sequence). This CDR3 contains 16 residues. Trimming removed 5 bases from V and 2 bases from J; junction bases left unmatched: 6. The CDR3 loop reads CASSWTGGPTGNTIYF. The CDR3 nucleotides read TGTGCCAGCAGCTGGACAGGGGGTCCCACTGGAAACACCATATATTTT.

The CDR3 spells CASRPGHLYYGYTF. DNA for the CDR3: TGTGCCAGTAGACCGGGACACCTTTACTATGGCTACACCTTC. V and J are TRBV19 and TRBJ1-2; the D gene is possibly TRBD1 (6 bases). CDR1 and CDR2 (germline): LNHDA, SQIVND (reference sequence). The CDR3 has 14 amino acids. The V end lost 6 bases, the J end lost 3 bases, and 14 bases lay between the germline ends. Full variable domain (missing parts from reference TRBV19 and TRBJ1-2): DGGITQSPKYLFRKEGQNVTLSCEQNLNHDAMYWYRQDPGQGLRLIYYSQIVNDFQKGDIAEGYSVSREKKESFPLTVTSAQKNPTAFYLCASRPGHLYYGYTFGSGTRLTVV.

Regarding this clone: One junction end disagrees with the germline gene, perhaps due to a read error. The rearrangement joins TRBV24-1 to TRBJ2-5; a possible D gene is TRBD2 (5 bases). CDR3 length: 13 amino acids. Germline V gene data show CDR1 as KGHDR and CDR2 as SFDVKD. CDR3 coding DNA: TGTGACACCTCGAGGGCCTTCCAAGAGACCCAGTACTTC. This translates into CDTSRAFQETQYF.

This clone was recorded many times. This chain joins TRBV6-1 and TRBJ2-3, with 8 bases aligning to TRBD2. Germline V gene sequence: CDR1 MNHNS, CDR2 SASEGT. CDR3 length: 19 residues. V was pared by 7 bases and J by 5 bases, with 23 bases of the junction left unmatched. The CDR3 sequence is CASNHYPGLEGGGVDTQYF. The CDR3, as DNA: TGTGCCAGCAATCACTACCCGGGACTAGAGGGGGGGGGAGTAGATACGCAGTATTTT.

For this clone: The junction and the germline gene differ at one end; a read error may be behind it. As DNA, the CDR3 is TGTGCCAGCATCCAAGAAGGGACAGGGGGCATCTACGAGCAGTGCTTC. This codes for CASIQEGTGGIYEQCF. This chain uses TRBV4-2 with TRBJ2-7; 12 bases match TRBD1. There are 16 residues in the CDR3. Germline CDR1 is LGHNA and CDR2 is YNFKEQ.

This clone was picked up a small number of times. Germline is not matched at one junction end, which may reflect a read error. The chain couples TRBV20-1 to TRBJ2-1; D remains ambiguous. There are 14 residues in the CDR3. Per the germline V gene, CDR1 is DFQATT and CDR2 is SNEGSKA (reference sequence). CDR3 in DNA: TGTAGTGCTCTCGCCGTGACAAAGAACAATGAGCAGTTCTTC. This gives the protein CSALAVTKNNEQFF.

This clone was counted ten times or more. The chain links TRBV2 to TRBJ1-2, with D unresolved. CDR3 length: 10 amino acids. V dropped 3 bases and J dropped 8 bases, with 4 bases sitting between them. The germline CDR1 and CDR2 sequences are SNHLY and FYNNEI. CDR3 nucleotide sequence: TGTGCCAGCAGTGATGGGGGCTACACCTTC. It yields the protein CASSDGGYTF. Full variable domain (outside the CDR3, taken from reference TRBV2 and TRBJ1-2): EPEVTQTPSHQVTQMGQEVILRCVPISNHLYFYWYRQILGQKVEFLVSFYNNEISEKSEIFDDQFSVERPDGSNFTLKIRSTKLEDSAMYFCASSDGGYTFGSGTRLTVV.

This clone occurred a few times. The chain joins TRBV20-1 to TRBJ2-1, with D possibly TRBD1 on 6 matching bases. Germline CDR1 is DFQATT and CDR2 is SNEGSKA (reference sequence). The CDR3 extends over 12 amino acids. V was trimmed by 0 bases and J by 7 bases, leaving 7 bases between them. The CDR3 is CSARDQGNEQFF. The CDR3 bases are TGCAGTGCTAGAGATCAGGGGAATGAGCAGTTCTTC.

This clone was observed at least ten times. The chain joins TRBV20-1 to TRBJ2-7; the D gene is possibly TRBD2 (5 bases). Trimming cost V 6 bases and J 2 bases, with 23 bases left between them. The CDR3 consists of 16 residues. Germline loops: CDR1 DFQATT, CDR2 SNEGSKA (reference sequence). The CDR3 DNA is TGCAGTGCGGGAGTGCCCAGCCATCATAATACCTACGAGCAGTACTTC. Translated: CSAGVPSHHNTYEQYF.

This clone was seen repeatedly, ten times or more. The chain uses TRBV19 and TRBJ1-6, with D perhaps matching TRBD1 (5 bases). Looked up from germline, CDR1 is LNHDA and CDR2 is SQIVND (reference sequence). The CDR3 covers 13 residues. V was pared by 3 bases and J by 7 bases, with 7 bases between. CDR3 residues: CASSIAGNSPLHF. The CDR3 bases are TGTGCCAGTAGTATCGCAGGGAATTCACCCCTCCACTTT.